Presented here are 3 T cell receptor beta chains from one specimen sequenced in a study of spatial heterogeneity in lung cancer. MiXCR was run by TCRdb on the 5' RACE reads, yielding one entry per CDR3 protein. The data hold 39,000 or so distinct CDR3 sequences, with roughly 8% observed a single time. Time point defined: sample taken at primary tumor resection. Unsorted whole RNA of tumor, nontumor lung or frozen PBMC was sequenced. Sequenced here: PBMCs, sampled at surgery. The receptor source for this set is a male donor with early-stage non-small cell lung cancer.

This clonotype has at least ten counts. The chain carries TRBV6-2 or TRBV6-3 and TRBJ2-1; TRBD1 agrees at 8 bases. V lost 5 bases and J lost 7; bases outside the gene matches: 7. From germline, CDR1 is MNHEY and CDR2 SVGEGT. This CDR3 comprises 14 residues. In nucleotides, the CDR3 is TGTGCCAGCAGTCCAGGGGGCCCCTGGAATGAGCAGTTCTTC. Protein product: CASSPGGPWNEQFF.

This clonotype was counted many times. The gene calls are TRBV7-3 and TRBJ1-1; TRBD1 agrees at 7 bases. CDR1 SGHTA and CDR2 FQGTGA come from the germline V gene. V dropped 0 bases and J dropped 4; count of bases not matched to a gene: 5. The CDR3 length is 15 residues. The CDR3 DNA reads as TGTGCCAGCAGCTTAACAGGGGGCGCAGGCACTGAAGCTTTCTTT. It specifies CASSLTGGAGTEAFF.

The chain employs TRBV5-5 and TRBJ1-5; D unresolved. V shed 0 bases and J shed 3 bases, with 10 bases lying between them. The CDR3 length is 15 residues. Germline CDR1 SGHKS, CDR2 YYEKEE (reference sequence). The CDR3 nucleotides are TGTGCCAGCAGCTTGGGAGAGATTAACAATCAGCCCCAGCATTTT. This encodes CASSLGEINNQPQHF.